What follows describes a single T cell receptor (beta chain). The source of the sample is a study of chemoradiotherapy in HPV16-positive cancers. Over chemoradiotherapy, repertoires were sampled more than once. The protocol was immunoSEQ multiplex PCR, while the TCRdb copy is restricted to in-frame clones and leaves out a portion. The sample comprises some 30,000 clones, approximately 84% of which are singletons, and roughly 5.5% rests with the top ten. This sample comprised blood, obtained from a patient who underwent chemoradiotherapy. The TCR was taken from a human donor with HPV-associated anogenital cancer.

CDR3 nucleotides: TGTGCCAGCAGTGACAGGGGATTAGGATTTTCACCCCTCCACTTT. Amino acid sequence: CASSDRGLGFSPLHF. This chain connects TRBV6-1 to TRBJ1-6; the D gene is possibly TRBD1 (6 bases). CDR3 length equals 15 residues. Germline values: CDR1 MNHNS, CDR2 SASEGT. The V and J ends lost 3 bases and 9 bases respectively, with 15 bases between them.